The sequence of this TCR beta chain was determined in a study of beta chain features in type 1 diabetes. Overall study results and limits: Type 1 diabetes patients had VDJ junctions that carried fewer insertions and more deletions. A potential influence of HLA type upon TCRB rearrangement remained unresolved herein. Patients with Type 1 diabetes showed moderately but significantly shorter TCRB CDR3s in all four CD4+ subsets.

This clone was detected a few times. What it binds is not known. The identical CDR3 is also encoded by other nucleotide sequences in the sample. Markers CD45RO/CCR7/CD25/CD127/CD95/CD27 served to sort CD4+ naive, central memory, regulatory and stem cell-like memory cells. Sorting produced populations that all topped 95% purity. There are 14 residues in the CDR3. Looked up from germline, CDR1 is SEHNR and CDR2 is FQNEAQ (reference sequence). V was clipped by 1 base and J by 0 bases, with 6 bases between them. The whole isolated RNA underwent reverse transcription, so sequencing captured expressed TCRB transcripts. Using immunoSEQ multiplex PCR, the repertoire was profiled, and TCRdb retains in-frame clones only, with some absent. Altogether roughly 300,000 clones are present, roughly 13% being singletons, with the ten largest covering 0.015% to 0.02%.

J is TRBJ1-1 and V is TRBV7-9, with D unclear. This sequence originates from a man aged 25-40 years with type 1 diabetes. Sequenced sample: naive CD4+ T cells from blood. In nucleotides, the CDR3 is TGTGCCAGCAGCTTAGGGCAGATGAACACTGAAGCTTTCTTT. This encodes CASSLGQMNTEAFF.